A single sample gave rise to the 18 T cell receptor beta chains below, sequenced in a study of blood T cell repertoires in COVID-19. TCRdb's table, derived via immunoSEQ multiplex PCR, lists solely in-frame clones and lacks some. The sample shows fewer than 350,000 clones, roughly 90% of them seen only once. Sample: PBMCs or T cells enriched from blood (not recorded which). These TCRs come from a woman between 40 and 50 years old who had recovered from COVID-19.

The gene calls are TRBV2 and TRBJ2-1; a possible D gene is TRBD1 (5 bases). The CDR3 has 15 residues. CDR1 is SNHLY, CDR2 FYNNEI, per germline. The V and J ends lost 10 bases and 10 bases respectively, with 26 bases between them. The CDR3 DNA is TGTGCCACCTCGTGGATGGGGCAGCTGGCAGGGGAGCAGTTCTTC. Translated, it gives CATSWMGQLAGEQFF.

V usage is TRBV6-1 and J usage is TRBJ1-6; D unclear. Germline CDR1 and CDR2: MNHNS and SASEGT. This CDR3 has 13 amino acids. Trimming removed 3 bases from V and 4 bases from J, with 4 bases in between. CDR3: CASSDTYNSPLHF. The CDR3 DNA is TGTGCCAGCAGTGACACTTATAATTCACCCCTCCACTTT.

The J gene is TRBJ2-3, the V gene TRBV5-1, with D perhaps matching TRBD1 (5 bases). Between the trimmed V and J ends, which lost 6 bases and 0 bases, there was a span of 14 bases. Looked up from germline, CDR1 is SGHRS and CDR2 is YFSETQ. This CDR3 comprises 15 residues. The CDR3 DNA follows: TGCGCCAGCACTTTGACAGTCCTTAGCACAGATACGCAGTATTTT. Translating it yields CASTLTVLSTDTQYF.

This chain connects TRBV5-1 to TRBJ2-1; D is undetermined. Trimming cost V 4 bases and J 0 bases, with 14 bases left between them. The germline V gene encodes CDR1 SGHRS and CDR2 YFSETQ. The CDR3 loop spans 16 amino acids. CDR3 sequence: CASSRTSGRSYNEQFF. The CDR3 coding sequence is TGCGCCAGCAGCCGAACTTCGGGTCGCTCCTACAATGAGCAGTTCTTC. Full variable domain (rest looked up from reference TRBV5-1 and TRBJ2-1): KAGVTQTPRYLIKTRGQQVTLSCSPISGHRSVSWYQQTPGQGLQFLFEYFSETQRNKGNFPGRFSGRQFSNSRSEMNVSTLELGDSALYLCASSRTSGRSYNEQFFGPGTRLTVL.

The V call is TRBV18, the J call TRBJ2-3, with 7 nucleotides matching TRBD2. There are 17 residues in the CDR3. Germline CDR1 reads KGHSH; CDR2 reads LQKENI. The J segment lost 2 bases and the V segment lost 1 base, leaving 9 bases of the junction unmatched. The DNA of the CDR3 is TGTGCCAGCTCACCACAGAGTGGGCTAGCGGCCACAGATACGCAGTATTTT. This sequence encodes CASSPQSGLAATDTQYF.

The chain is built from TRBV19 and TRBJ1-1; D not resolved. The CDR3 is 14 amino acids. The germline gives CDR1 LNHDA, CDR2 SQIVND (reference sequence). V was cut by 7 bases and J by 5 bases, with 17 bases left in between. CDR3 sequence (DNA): TGTGCCAGTACCCGACGGCGGGGAAGTACTGAAGCTTTCTTT. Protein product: CASTRRRGSTEAFF.

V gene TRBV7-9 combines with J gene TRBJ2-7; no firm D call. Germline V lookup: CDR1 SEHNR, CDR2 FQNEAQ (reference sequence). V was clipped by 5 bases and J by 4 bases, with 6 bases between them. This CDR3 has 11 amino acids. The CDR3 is CASSIMYEQYF. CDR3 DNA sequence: TGTGCCAGCAGCATTATGTACGAGCAGTACTTC.

The CDR3 loop is CASSEQGSGQPQHF. For the CDR3, the DNA is TGTGCCAGCAGTGAGCAGGGCTCCGGACAGCCCCAGCATTTT. V gene TRBV6-4 combines with J gene TRBJ1-5; D is perhaps TRBD1 (5 bases). This CDR3 contains 14 residues. Trimming took off 3 bases at V and 7 bases at J, with 13 bases between the two ends. Germline V gives CDR1 MRHNA, CDR2 SNTAGT.

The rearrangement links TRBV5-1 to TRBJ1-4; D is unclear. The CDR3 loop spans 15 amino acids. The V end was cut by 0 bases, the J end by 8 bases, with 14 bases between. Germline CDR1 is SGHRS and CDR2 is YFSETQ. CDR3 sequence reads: CASSLEGRLGEKLFF. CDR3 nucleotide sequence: TGCGCCAGCAGCTTGGAAGGGAGGTTAGGGGAAAAACTGTTTTTT. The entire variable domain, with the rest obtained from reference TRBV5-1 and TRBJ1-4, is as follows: KAGVTQTPRYLIKTRGQQVTLSCSPISGHRSVSWYQQTPGQGLQFLFEYFSETQRNKGNFPGRFSGRQFSNSRSEMNVSTLELGDSALYLCASSLEGRLGEKLFFGSGTQLSVL.

CDR3 nucleotides: TGTGCCAGCAGCCCCCGACAGGGGGGCTACTATAATTCACCCCTCCACTTT. Amino acid sequence: CASSPRQGGYYNSPLHF. This chain uses TRBV9 with TRBJ1-6, with TRBD1 identical over 9 bases. Trimming removed 4 bases from V and 3 bases from J; junction bases left unmatched: 8. CDR3 length: 17 amino acids. Germline-derived CDR1 and CDR2 are SGDLS and YYNGEE.

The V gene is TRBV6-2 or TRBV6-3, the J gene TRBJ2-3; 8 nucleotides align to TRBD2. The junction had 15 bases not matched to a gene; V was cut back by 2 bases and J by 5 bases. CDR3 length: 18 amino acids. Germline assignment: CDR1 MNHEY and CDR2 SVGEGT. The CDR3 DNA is TGTGCCAGCAGTTACCTGTTAATGTCGGAGCGGGAGCGAGATACGCAGTATTTT. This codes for CASSYLLMSERERDTQYF.

CDR3 amino acids: CASMGLAGPGGTDTQYF. CDR3 nucleotides: TGTGCCAGCATGGGACTAGCGGGACCCGGGGGCACAGATACGCAGTATTTT. The chain links TRBV7-8 to TRBJ2-3, with TRBD2 matching 13 bases. Germline loops: CDR1 SGHVS, CDR2 FQNEAQ. CDR3 length: 17 residues. V gave up 7 bases and J gave up 1 base; unmatched junction bases: 8.

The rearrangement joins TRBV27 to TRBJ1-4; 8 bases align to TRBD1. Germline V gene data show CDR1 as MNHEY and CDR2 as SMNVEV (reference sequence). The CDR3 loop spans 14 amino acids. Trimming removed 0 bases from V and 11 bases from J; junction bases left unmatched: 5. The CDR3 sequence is CASSLSSGGWKLFF. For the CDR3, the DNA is TGTGCCAGCAGTTTATCGTCAGGGGGCTGGAAACTGTTTTTT.

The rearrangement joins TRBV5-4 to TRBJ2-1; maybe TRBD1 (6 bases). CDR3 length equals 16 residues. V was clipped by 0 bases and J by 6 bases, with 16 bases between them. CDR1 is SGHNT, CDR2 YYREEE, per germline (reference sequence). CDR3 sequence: CASSLDRELVANEQFF. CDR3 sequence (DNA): TGTGCCAGCAGCTTGGACAGGGAGTTGGTGGCCAATGAGCAGTTCTTC.

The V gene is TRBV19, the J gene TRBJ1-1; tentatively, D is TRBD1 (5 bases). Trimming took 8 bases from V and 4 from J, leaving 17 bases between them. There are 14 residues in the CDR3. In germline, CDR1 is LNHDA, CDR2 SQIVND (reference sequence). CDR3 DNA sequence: TGTGCCAGTTACAAGGGCCAGGGTGGCACTGAAGCTTTCTTT. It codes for CASYKGQGGTEAFF. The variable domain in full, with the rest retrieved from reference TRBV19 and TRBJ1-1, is DGGITQSPKYLFRKEGQNVTLSCEQNLNHDAMYWYRQDPGQGLRLIYYSQIVNDFQKGDIAEGYSVSREKKESFPLTVTSAQKNPTAFYLCASYKGQGGTEAFFGQGTRLTVV.

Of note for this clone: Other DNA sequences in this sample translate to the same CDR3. In nucleotides, the CDR3 is TGTGCCAGCTCACCCGGGACAGATTACGAGCAGTACTTC. Its protein is CASSPGTDYEQYF. This rearrangement joins TRBV18 to TRBJ2-7; 7 bases agree with TRBD1. V shed 3 bases and J 4 bases; nucleotides not matched to a gene: 3. Germline assignment: CDR1 KGHSH and CDR2 LQKENI. The CDR3 contains 13 residues.

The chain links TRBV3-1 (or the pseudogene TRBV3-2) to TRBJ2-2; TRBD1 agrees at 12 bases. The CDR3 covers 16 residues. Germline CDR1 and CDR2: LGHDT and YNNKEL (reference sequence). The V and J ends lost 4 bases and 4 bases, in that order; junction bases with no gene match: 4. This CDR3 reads CASSPRDRGRTGELFF. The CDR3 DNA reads TGTGCCAGCAGCCCCCGGGACAGGGGGCGCACCGGGGAGCTGTTTTTT.

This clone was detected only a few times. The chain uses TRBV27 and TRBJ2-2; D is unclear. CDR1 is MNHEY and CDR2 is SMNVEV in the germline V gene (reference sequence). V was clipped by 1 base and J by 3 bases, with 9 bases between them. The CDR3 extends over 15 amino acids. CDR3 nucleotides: TGTGCCAGCAGTTTATGGCAGGCATACACCGGGGAGCTGTTTTTT. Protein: CASSLWQAYTGELFF.